This T cell receptor beta chain was identified in a study of T cells in Graves' hyperthyroidism and ophthalmopathy. This clonotype was found many times. No progression to ophthalmopathy during 18 months of follow-up defined stable disease. Amplification of TCR beta CDR3 regions was performed using RNA transcripts as template. Researchers ran a first-round RT-PCR on the TCR CDR3 using the HTBI primer set. MiXCR, run by TCRdb on the multiplex PCR reads, gives a single entry per CDR3 protein. This table holds around 700,000 distinct CDR3 sequences, about a third found once. Sequenced sample: blood. This clonotype was obtained from a woman aged 40-49 years with Graves' hyperthyroidism.

The CDR3 nucleotides read TGTGCCAGCAGACCGGCCGGGAGCATGAACACTGAAGCTTTCTTT. It encodes CASRPAGSMNTEAFF. The chain is built from TRBV6-5 and TRBJ1-1; D is unclear. This CDR3 has 15 amino acids. With 6 bases removed from V and 0 bases from J, the gap between germline ends came to 14 bases. CDR1 is MNHEY, CDR2 SVGAGI, per germline.